Listed here are 14 T cell receptor beta chains from one sample, sequenced in a study of blood T cell repertoires in COVID-19. Method: immunoSEQ multiplex PCR; TCRdb's copy keeps in-frame clones and lacks some. Among 450,000 to 500,000 clones, roughly 87% were seen once, and the ten largest hold roughly 0.72%. The specimen was PBMCs or T cells enriched from blood (not recorded which). The receptor set was obtained from a woman under 30 who had recovered from COVID-19.

This clone occurred once. This rearrangement joins TRBV30 to TRBJ1-2; D call uncertain. The CDR3 consists of 11 residues. The V gene's germline CDR1 is GTSNPN and CDR2 SVGIG (reference sequence). V dropped 4 bases and J dropped 2 bases, with 5 bases sitting between them. CDR3 sequence: CAWNGNYGYTF. The CDR3 nucleotides are TGTGCCTGGAACGGGAACTATGGCTACACCTTC. The variable domain in full, completed from reference TRBV30 and TRBJ1-2, reads SQTIHQWPATLVQPVGSPLSLECTVEGTSNPNLYWYRQAAGRGLQLLFYSVGIGQISSEVPQNLSASRPQDRQFILSSKKLLLSDSGFYLCAWNGNYGYTFGSGTRLTVV.

The chain couples TRBV18 to TRBJ1-2; TRBD1 agrees at 8 bases. J gave up 4 bases and V 5 bases, and 9 bases lay outside the gene matches. The length of the CDR3 is 15 residues. The V gene's germline CDR1 is KGHSH and CDR2 LQKENI. CDR3 sequence: CASSRGRQGAYGYTF. The CDR3 DNA is TGTGCCAGCTCAAGAGGCCGTCAGGGGGCCTATGGCTACACCTTC.

This sequence joins TRBV4-1 and TRBJ2-3, with D perhaps TRBD1 (5 bases). V lost 2 bases, J lost 6 bases, and 9 bases lay in between. CDR3 size: 13 residues. Germline assignment: CDR1 MGHRA and CDR2 YSYEKL. The CDR3 here is CASSQQGSDTQYF. The CDR3 bases are TGCGCCAGCAGCCAACAGGGTAGTGATACGCAGTATTTT.

The J gene is TRBJ1-4, the V gene TRBV2, with 8 bases fitting TRBD1. CDR1 and CDR2 (germline): SNHLY, FYNNEI. With 10 bases clipped from V and 5 bases from J, the junction kept 6 bases outside the gene matches. This CDR3 is built from 13 residues. The chain's CDR3 is CAMRDRSNEKLFF. In nucleotides, the CDR3 is TGTGCCATGCGGGACAGGTCAAATGAAAAACTGTTTTTT. The full variable domain, completed using reference TRBV2 and TRBJ1-4, is EPEVTQTPSHQVTQMGQEVILRCVPISNHLYFYWYRQILGQKVEFLVSFYNNEISEKSEIFDDQFSVERPDGSNFTLKIRSTKLEDSAMYFCAMRDRSNEKLFFGSGTQLSVL.

The genes are TRBV13 and TRBJ1-6; perhaps TRBD1 as D (5 bases). Germline V CDR1 and CDR2: PRHDT, FYEKMQ (reference sequence). The CDR3 runs 16 residues. V was shortened by 5 bases and J by 0 bases, with 11 bases between the two germline ends. CDR3 in amino acids: CASSPRGSSYNSPLHF. The CDR3 DNA reads as TGTGCCAGCAGCCCCCGGGGGAGCTCCTATAATTCACCCCTCCACTTT.

The V and J genes are TRBV2 and TRBJ2-3; no clear D gene. The germline CDR1 and CDR2 sequences are SNHLY and FYNNEI. V gave up 3 bases and J gave up 3 bases, with 10 bases separating them. CDR3 length equals 14 residues. The CDR3 coding sequence is TGTGCCAGCAGTGAGGGCGTGGCAACAGATACGCAGTATTTT. Its translation: CASSEGVATDTQYF. Combining the CDR3 with reference TRBV2 and TRBJ2-3 gives the whole variable domain EPEVTQTPSHQVTQMGQEVILRCVPISNHLYFYWYRQILGQKVEFLVSFYNNEISEKSEIFDDQFSVERPDGSNFTLKIRSTKLEDSAMYFCASSEGVATDTQYFGPGTRLTVL.

The chain links TRBV29-1 to TRBJ1-1; D is perhaps TRBD1 (6 bases). The CDR3 spans 14 residues. Per germline, CDR1 SQVTM and CDR2 ANQGSEA. V lost 5 bases, J lost 0 bases, and 13 bases lay in between. The CDR3 is CSVFEGEMNTEAFF. The CDR3 DNA follows: TGCAGCGTTTTTGAGGGGGAGATGAACACTGAAGCTTTCTTT.

The chain is built from TRBV28 and TRBJ2-5; 9 positions agree with TRBD1. The V segment lost 8 bases and the J segment 1 base; nucleotides outside the gene matches: 8. The CDR3 extends over 15 amino acids. Germline CDR1 is MDHEN and CDR2 is SYDVKM. CDR3 protein: CASGGQGISQETQYF. The CDR3 DNA follows: TGTGCCAGCGGTGGACAGGGGATTTCCCAAGAGACCCAGTACTTC. The whole variable domain, remainder taken from reference TRBV28 and TRBJ2-5, is DVKVTQSSRYLVKRTGEKVFLECVQDMDHENMFWYRQDPGLGLRLIYFSYDVKMKEKGDIPEGYSVSREKKERFSLILESASTNQTSMYLCASGGQGISQETQYFGPGTRLLVL.

V is TRBV19 and J is TRBJ1-1, with D unclear. CDR1 LNHDA and CDR2 SQIVND come from the germline V gene (reference sequence). Trimming removed 3 bases from V and 1 base from J, with 18 bases in between. This CDR3 has 17 residues. CDR3 sequence (DNA): TGTGCCAGTAGTATCACTCGAGGTGTAGGTGGGAACACTGAAGCTTTCTTT. This sequence encodes CASSITRGVGGNTEAFF. Combining the CDR3 with reference TRBV19 and TRBJ1-1 gives the whole variable domain DGGITQSPKYLFRKEGQNVTLSCEQNLNHDAMYWYRQDPGQGLRLIYYSQIVNDFQKGDIAEGYSVSREKKESFPLTVTSAQKNPTAFYLCASSITRGVGGNTEAFFGQGTRLTVV.

The genes are TRBV6-5 and TRBJ1-5; D call uncertain. The CDR3 spans 14 residues. Deletions cut 7 bases from V and 2 bases from J, with 12 bases between. The V gene's germline CDR1 is MNHEY and CDR2 SVGAGI. CDR3 in DNA: TGTGCCAGCAAGCATTCGGCGGGCAATCAGCCCCAGCATTTT. Translation: CASKHSAGNQPQHF.

This clone came up a few times. The chain couples TRBV7-3 to TRBJ1-2; 7 bases map to TRBD1. This CDR3 has 14 residues. Per the germline V gene, CDR1 is SGHTA and CDR2 is FQGTGA. Trimming took 0 bases from V and 4 from J; bases not matched to a gene: 2. DNA for the CDR3: TGTGCCAGCAGCTTAACGGGACAGCCCTATGGCTACACCTTC. Translating gives CASSLTGQPYGYTF.

This rearrangement joins TRBV5-6 to TRBJ1-2; TRBD1 agrees at 11 bases. Germline V gene sequence: CDR1 SGHDT, CDR2 YYEEEE. Unmatched junction bases numbered 4, after V lost 6 bases and J lost 6 bases. This CDR3 is 13 amino acids long. CDR3 sequence: CASIKDRGHGYTF. Here the CDR3 DNA reads TGTGCCAGCATCAAGGACAGGGGGCATGGCTACACCTTC.

The DNA for the CDR3 is TGTGCCAGCAGCTTAGGGTCCGTCCGAGGCACTGAAGCTTTCTTT. This codes for CASSLGSVRGTEAFF. J is TRBJ1-1 and V is TRBV7-9, with no clear D. Germline loops: CDR1 SEHNR, CDR2 FQNEAQ (reference sequence). V was pared by 1 base and J by 4 bases, with 13 bases between. This CDR3 contains 15 residues.

As concerns this clone: Distinct nucleotide sequences in the sample also encode this CDR3. The rearrangement joins TRBV28 to TRBJ2-1, with 7 bases fitting TRBD1. The CDR3 runs 14 residues. In germline, CDR1 is MDHEN, CDR2 SYDVKM. Unmatched junction bases numbered 5, after V lost 8 bases and J lost 1 base. The CDR3 sequence: CASSAGGSYNEQFF. As DNA, the CDR3 is TGTGCCAGCTCCGCAGGGGGATCCTACAATGAGCAGTTCTTC.